This TCR beta chain was identified in a study of T-cell memory formation after mild COVID-19. CDR1 is SGDLS, CDR2 YYNGEE, per germline. This CDR3 comprises 16 residues. V lost 1 base, J lost 5 bases, and 10 bases stayed unmatched. There are a few counts of this clonotype. The TCR alpha and TCR beta cDNA libraries, bearing sample barcodes and UMIs, were generated by 5'RACE using constant-segment primers. TCRdb ran MiXCR on the 5' RACE reads and lists one entry per CDR3 protein. The data hold 470,000 or so distinct CDR3 sequences, with roughly 25% observed a single time. The TCR comes from an adult woman who had mild COVID-19 (a few samples of this study predate the infection). Cell type and time point are not known. Source material: PBMCs or a T cell subset sorted from them (not recorded which). The V gene is TRBV9, the J gene TRBJ2-7; 9 positions match TRBD1. CDR3 DNA: TGTGCCAGCAGCGTATCCGGGACAGGGCACCGCCACGAGCAGTACTTC. Translation gives CASSVSGTGHRHEQYF.